This passage covers 13 T cell receptor beta chains from one sample sequenced in a study of shared clonotypes between healthy human individuals. Terminally differentiated effector memory CD45RA+ cells were left out of the naive CD8 fraction, which was CD45RO-negative and positively selected for CCR7. Sequencing was performed with immunoSEQ multiplex PCR; in TCRdb, only in-frame clones are kept and a portion is missing. Of around 2,000,000 clones listed, approximately 95% were seen once; the top ten hold 0.9% to 1.4%. The sample taken for sequencing was naive CD8+ T cells sorted from blood. The receptor set was obtained from a man aged 18 to 29 in good health.

The J gene is TRBJ2-6, the V gene TRBV28; D may correspond to TRBD1 or TRBD2 (5 bases each). Germline values: CDR1 MDHEN, CDR2 SYDVKM. The CDR3 length is 17 residues. The ends were cut back, 2 bases at V and 4 bases at J, with 15 bases in the middle. This CDR3 reads CASSLEGVGAGANVLTF. The CDR3, as DNA: TGTGCCAGCAGTTTAGAGGGTGTAGGGGCCGGGGCCAACGTCCTGACTTTC.

The chain is built from TRBV4-1 and TRBJ1-1, with D maybe TRBD1 (5 bases). The CDR3 runs 16 residues. The germline V and J ends were trimmed by 1 base and 6 bases, with 18 bases remaining between them. CDR1 MGHRA and CDR2 YSYEKL come from the germline V gene. Here the CDR3 reads CASSQAPGRGRAEAFF. The DNA of the CDR3 is TGCGCCAGCAGCCAAGCCCCGGGGAGGGGACGGGCTGAAGCTTTCTTT.

This clone was recorded only once. This rearrangement joins TRBV6-1 to TRBJ2-7, with no clear D. The CDR3 sequence is 17 residues long. Trimming pared 1 base from V and 3 bases from J, leaving 19 bases between. CDR1 MNHNS and CDR2 SASEGT come from the germline V gene. The CDR3 DNA reads as TGTGCCAGCAGTGAAGAGACCTATAAGCCCCTAGGCTACGAGCAGTACTTC. Translating it yields CASSEETYKPLGYEQYF.

The chain recombines TRBV5-8 with TRBJ2-1; tentative D call: TRBD2 (6 bases). Germline lookup yields CDR1 SGHTS and CDR2 YDEGEE. CDR3 size: 15 residues. The V and J ends lost 3 bases and 4 bases respectively, with 14 bases between them. CDR3: CASSSSAGHYNEQFF. The DNA of the CDR3 is TGTGCCAGCAGCTCCTCAGCGGGTCATTACAATGAGCAGTTCTTC. The full variable domain, its missing parts supplied by reference TRBV5-8 and TRBJ2-1, is EAGVTQSPTHLIKTRGQQATLRCSPISGHTSVYWYQQALGLGLQFLLWYDEGEERNRGNFPPRFSGRQFPNYSSELNVNALELEDSALYLCASSSSAGHYNEQFFGPGTRLTVL.

In the case of this clone: Other DNA sequences from this sample encode an identical CDR3 as well. This sequence joins TRBV27 and TRBJ2-1, with 11 bases matching TRBD2. This CDR3 comprises 15 residues. Germline CDR1 is MNHEY and CDR2 is SMNVEV (reference sequence). With 4 bases clipped from V and 10 bases from J, the junction kept 9 bases outside the gene matches. CDR3 amino acids: CASSSLAGGFGEQFF. Written as DNA, the CDR3 is TGTGCCAGCAGTTCCCTAGCGGGGGGCTTTGGGGAGCAGTTCTTC.

The V and J genes are TRBV9 and TRBJ2-1; D not certain. The CDR3 totals 13 residues. Germline V gives CDR1 SGDLS, CDR2 YYNGEE. V was trimmed by 6 bases and J by 6 bases, leaving 13 bases between them. The CDR3 spells CASNGLASNEQFF. In nucleotides, the CDR3 is TGTGCCAGCAATGGGCTGGCCTCCAATGAGCAGTTCTTC.

The chain is built from TRBV9 and TRBJ2-7, with D possibly being TRBD1 or TRBD2 (5 bases each). V lost 0 bases to trimming and J lost 5 bases, with 12 bases between them. This CDR3 has 14 amino acids. Germline V gene sequence: CDR1 SGDLS, CDR2 YYNGEE. The CDR3 is CASSVDGGPNEQYF. As DNA, the CDR3 is TGTGCCAGCAGCGTAGATGGGGGACCCAACGAGCAGTACTTC.

This chain connects TRBV5-6 to TRBJ1-2; TRBD1 is a possible D gene (5 bases). There are 16 residues in the CDR3. V was clipped by 4 bases and J by 8 bases, with 24 bases between them. CDR1 is SGHDT and CDR2 is YYEEEE in the germline V gene. The CDR3 here is CASSHREGPSYAGYTF. For the CDR3, the DNA is TGTGCCAGCAGCCACCGGGAGGGGCCTAGTTATGCAGGCTACACCTTC.

This clone was detected once. V gene TRBV29-1 combines with J gene TRBJ1-3; no definite D call. Trimming removed 4 bases at V and 0 bases at J, with 7 bases between. The CDR3 is 13 residues long. Germline V gene lookup returns CDR1 SQVTM and CDR2 ANQGSEA. DNA of the CDR3: TGCAGCGTTGCCGAAGGCTCTGGAAACACCATATATTTT. As protein: CSVAEGSGNTIYF.

This clone was observed once. V gene TRBV9 combines with J gene TRBJ2-7, with TRBD2 matching over 7 bases. From germline, CDR1 is SGDLS and CDR2 YYNGEE. V shed 5 bases and J 4 bases; nucleotides not matched to a gene: 12. This CDR3 comprises 15 residues. CDR3 coding DNA: TGTGCCAGCAGTTTAACGCGGGAGCCCCTGTACGAGCAGTACTTC. This translates into CASSLTREPLYEQYF. Supplemented by reference TRBV9 and TRBJ2-7, the full variable domain reads DSGVTQTPKHLITATGQRVTLRCSPRSGDLSVYWYQQSLDQGLQFLIQYYNGEERAKGNILERFSAQQFPDLHSELNLSSLELGDSALYFCASSLTREPLYEQYFGPGTRLTVT.

The chain employs TRBV25-1 and TRBJ2-6; 8 bases agree with TRBD1. The CDR3 sequence is 17 residues long. Trimming cost V 6 bases and J 2 bases; bases outside gene matches: 9. Germline lookup yields CDR1 MGHDK and CDR2 SYGVNS. The CDR3 protein is CASSQQGDFPGANVLTF. The CDR3 DNA sequence: TGTGCCAGCAGCCAACAGGGGGATTTTCCTGGGGCCAACGTCCTGACTTTC.

The chain combines TRBV7-9 with TRBJ2-1; no clear D gene. The germline CDR1 and CDR2 sequences are SEHNR and FQNEAQ (reference sequence). V lost 3 bases, J lost 6 bases, and 15 bases lay in between. The CDR3 length is 15 residues. The CDR3 is CASSFEPPQVNEQFF. CDR3 coding DNA: TGTGCCAGCAGCTTTGAACCCCCGCAGGTCAATGAGCAGTTCTTC.

This clone has just one count. The chain is built from TRBV10-2 and TRBJ1-2; no clear D. V dropped 3 bases and J dropped 7 bases, with 9 bases sitting between them. Germline loops: CDR1 WSHSY, CDR2 SAAADI. The CDR3 covers 12 residues. The CDR3 nucleotides are TGCGCCAGCAGTGACTCGGAAGCTGGCTACACCTTC. Amino acid sequence: CASSDSEAGYTF.